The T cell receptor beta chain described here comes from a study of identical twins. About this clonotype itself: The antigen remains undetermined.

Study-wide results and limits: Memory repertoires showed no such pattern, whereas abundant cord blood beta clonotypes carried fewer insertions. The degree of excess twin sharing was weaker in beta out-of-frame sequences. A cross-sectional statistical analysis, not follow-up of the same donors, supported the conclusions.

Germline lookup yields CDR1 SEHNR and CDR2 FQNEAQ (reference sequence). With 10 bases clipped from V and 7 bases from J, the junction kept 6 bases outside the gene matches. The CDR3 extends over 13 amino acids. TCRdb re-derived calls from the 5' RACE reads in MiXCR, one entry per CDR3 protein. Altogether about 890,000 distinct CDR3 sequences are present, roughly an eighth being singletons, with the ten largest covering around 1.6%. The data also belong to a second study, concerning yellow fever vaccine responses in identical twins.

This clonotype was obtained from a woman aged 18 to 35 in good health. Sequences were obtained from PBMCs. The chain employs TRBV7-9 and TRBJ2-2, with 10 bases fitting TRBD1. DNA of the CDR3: TGTGCCACCCGGACAGGGGGAATCGGGGAGCTGTTTTTT. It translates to CATRTGGIGELFF.